Below, 6 T cell receptor beta chains from the same sample are listed, as sequenced in a study of blood T cell repertoires in COVID-19. Assay: immunoSEQ multiplex PCR; the TCRdb copy retains only in-frame clones and omits some. The profile covers 380,000 or so clones, with roughly 90% appearing a single time and more than 0.95% taken by the ten largest. Source material: peripheral blood. The receptor set was obtained from a man between 35 and 55 years old with acute or convalescent COVID-19.

The chain has TRBV7-2 and TRBJ2-3, with 11 positions matching TRBD1. Germline V gene data show CDR1 as SGHTA and CDR2 as FQGNSA. The CDR3 spans 16 residues. The V and J ends lost 5 bases and 2 bases, in that order; junction bases with no gene match: 6. This CDR3 is CASSPGTGGATDTQYF. CDR3 in DNA: TGTGCCAGCAGCCCAGGGACAGGGGGGGCCACAGATACGCAGTATTTT.

V gene TRBV27 combines with J gene TRBJ2-7; a possible D gene is TRBD1 (5 bases). V gave up 5 bases and J gave up 4 bases, with 15 bases separating them. The CDR3 covers 14 residues. Germline CDR1 and CDR2: MNHEY and SMNVEV (reference sequence). CDR3 sequence reads: CASSDRGHPYEQYF. CDR3 in DNA: TGTGCCAGCAGTGATCGAGGACACCCGTACGAGCAGTACTTC.

The chain links TRBV14 to TRBJ2-5; perhaps TRBD2 as D (6 bases). V lost 0 bases and J 1 base, leaving 12 bases between the germline ends. CDR1 is SGHDN and CDR2 is FVKESK in the germline V gene. The CDR3 totals 16 residues. This CDR3 is CASSQDGGVIQETQYF. The DNA of the CDR3 is TGTGCCAGCAGCCAAGATGGAGGGGTCATCCAAGAGACCCAGTACTTC.

The gene calls are TRBV28 and TRBJ2-5; 8 nucleotides agree with TRBD2. The CDR3 runs 13 residues. The V and J ends lost 8 bases and 5 bases, in that order; junction bases with no gene match: 7. Germline V gives CDR1 MDHEN, CDR2 SYDVKM. CDR3 residues: CASPGGGCETQYF. For the CDR3, the DNA is TGTGCCAGCCCGGGGGGGGGCTGCGAGACCCAGTACTTC. The variable domain in full, with the rest retrieved from reference TRBV28 and TRBJ2-5, is DVKVTQSSRYLVKRTGEKVFLECVQDMDHENMFWYRQDPGLGLRLIYFSYDVKMKEKGDIPEGYSVSREKKERFSLILESASTNQTSMYLCASPGGGCETQYFGPGTRLLVL.

This clone was recorded once. The V call is TRBV5-1, the J call TRBJ1-2; the match to TRBD1 covers 7 bases. CDR3 length: 15 residues. Germline-derived CDR1 and CDR2 are SGHRS and YFSETQ. The J segment lost 8 bases and the V segment lost 7 bases, leaving 17 bases of the junction unmatched. Here the CDR3 reads CASGGGGGSRGGYTF. The CDR3 coding sequence is TGCGCCAGCGGTGGTGGAGGGGGCAGCCGAGGAGGCTACACCTTC.

The V gene is TRBV7-9, the J gene TRBJ1-1; D unclear. V dropped 5 bases and J dropped 10 bases, with 23 bases sitting between them. The CDR3 is 15 amino acids. Germline CDR1 is SEHNR and CDR2 is FQNEAQ (reference sequence). In nucleotides, the CDR3 is TGTGCCAGCAGCCTACTCCTAATGGGCCTTTCAGGAGCTTTCTTT. This codes for CASSLLLMGLSGAFF.